This TCR beta chain came from a study of CXCR3-negative and CXCR3-positive naive CD8 T cells. As to this clonotype: Its antigen is not identified.

This CDR3 spans 15 amino acids. In germline, CDR1 is DFQATT, CDR2 SNEGSKA (reference sequence). The libraries of TRB cDNA were prepared using 5' RACE with UMI labels. TCRdb reprocessed the 5' RACE reads and stores each CDR3 protein as one record, lacking DNA. The sample totals tens of thousands of distinct CDR3 sequences. Study-wide results and caveats: In CXCR3-positive naive cells, the TRB CDR3s were more hydrophobic than in CXCR3-negative naive cells. Memory, not naive, CXCR3-negative and CXCR3-positive cells differed in TRBV-TRBJ usage. Naive subsets expressed similar surface CD5; TRB CDR3 features served to infer TCR strength.

The source material was naive CXCR3+ CD8+ T cells from blood. Subset: CD45RO-CCR7+CD27+CD95- naive CD8+ T cells expressing CXCR3 (TNR3+). The rearrangement uses TRBV20-1 and TRBJ2-1; absent DNA, TCRdb's TRBD2 call cannot be checked. The sequence was collected from a human donor in good health. Some clones in this sample may be carry-over from other donors' samples. CDR3 residues: CSATIIELSYNEQFF.